Listed below are T cell receptor beta chains from one sample, sequenced in a study of early T cells in non-severe SARS-CoV-2 infection. TCRdb re-analysed the 5' RACE reads in MiXCR, keeping a single row per CDR3 protein. There are 75,000 to 100,000 distinct CDR3 sequences in the sample; roughly 15% occur only once, and 0.95% to 1.5% lies in the top ten. Sequencing was carried out using whole blood. The receptor source for this set is an adult who was a healthcare worker with PCR-confirmed SARS-CoV-2 infection or an uninfected control (not recorded which). Each CDR3 is given with its conserved first and last residue. A D gene is named only where the DNA matches it firmly. Some rows have no size entry. The others give once, few or many, or a class for an expanded clone.

d_gene	v_gene	j_gene	abundance	CDR3nt	CDR3aa
NA	TRBV7-9	TRBJ2-2	NA	TGTGCCAGCAGCTTAGGTAACAGCGCGAACACCGGGGAGCTGTTTTTT	CASSLGNSANTGELFF
TRBD2	TRBV5-3	TRBJ2-7	few	TGTGCCAGAAGCTTGACTAGCGGGAGGGCTCAGTTC	CARSLTSGRAQF
TRBD2	TRBV5-1	TRBJ2-7	few	TGCGCCAGCAGCATGGGGCCTAGCGGAGCCAACGAGCAGTACTTC	CASSMGPSGANEQYF
NA	TRBV6-1	TRBJ2-7	NA	TGTGCCAGCAGTGAATTGGCCCGGACCCTTCCGGCCAACGAGCAGTACTTC	CASSELARTLPANEQYF
TRBD2	TRBV7-9	TRBJ2-1	NA	TGTGCCAGCAGCACTGCGACCCTTACTAGCGGGAGTAGTGAGCAGTTCTTC	CASSTATLTSGSSEQFF
NA	TRBV12-3/TRBV12-4	TRBJ1-4	few	TGTGCCAGCAGTTTAGTATTAGGGGGAACAGGTCGGCTGTTTTTT	CASSLVLGGTGRLFF
NA	TRBV7-9	TRBJ2-4	NA	TGTGCCAGCAGCTTAGTAGGGACCATTCAGTACTTC	CASSLVGTIQYF
TRBD1	TRBV5-1	TRBJ1-2	few	TGCGCCAGCAGCTTGGACAGGGGGCCAAGGGATGGCTACACCTTC	CASSLDRGPRDGYTF
NA	TRBV6-2/TRBV6-3	TRBJ1-6	NA	TGTGCCAGCACCATGGGCGCGTCCCTCCACTTT	CASTMGASLHF
NA	TRBV28	TRBJ2-1	NA	TGTGCCAGCAAGGGAGTTAAGGGCTACAATGAGCAGTTCTTC	CASKGVKGYNEQFF
TRBD2	TRBV20-1	TRBJ2-7	few	TGCAGTGCCCCCCTAGCGGGAGCGTCCTACGAGCAGTACTTC	CSAPLAGASYEQYF
NA	TRBV18	TRBJ1-2	NA	TGTGCCAGCTCTCCGGACCGCCAACTATGGGGCTACACCTTC	CASSPDRQLWGYTF
NA	TRBV3-1	TRBJ1-1	few	TGTGCCAGCAGCCAAGACGGATCCTACAACACTGAAGCTTTCTTT	CASSQDGSYNTEAFF
NA	TRBV19	TRBJ2-5	NA	TGTGCCAGTACCCAAAGTGGGGCTGGAGAGACCCAGTACTTC	CASTQSGAGETQYF
TRBD2	TRBV29-1	TRBJ2-3	NA	TGCAGCGCCGCCCTAGCGGGGGCCCGCACAGATACGCAGTATTTT	CSAALAGARTDTQYF
TRBD2	TRBV20-1	TRBJ2-1	once	TGCAGTGCTAGACCGACCGGGACTAGCGGGGGCCGATGGAATGAGCAGTTCTTC	CSARPTGTSGGRWNEQFF
NA	TRBV20-1	TRBJ2-3	NA	TGCAGTGCTAGCCACGCAGGGCCGTTGGGTACGCAGTATTTT	CSASHAGPLGTQYF
NA	TRBV19	TRBJ2-3	few	TGTGCCAGTAGTACCCGCGAGGGAGCCACAGATACGCAGTATTTT	CASSTREGATDTQYF
NA	TRBV4-3	TRBJ1-1	many	TGCGCCAGCAGCCAGGGTACAAACACTGAAGCTTTCTTT	CASSQGTNTEAFF
NA	TRBV12-3/TRBV12-4	TRBJ2-5	many	TGTGCCAGCACCTTCACTCTAGAGACCCAGTACTTC	CASTFTLETQYF
NA	TRBV11-2	TRBJ2-5	NA	TGTGCCAGCAGCTCTCTCCAAGAGACCCAGTACTTC	CASSSLQETQYF
TRBD1	TRBV2	TRBJ1-1	few	TGTGCCAGCAGTGAAGGGTCAGGGGGGAGGACTGAAGCTTTCTTT	CASSEGSGGRTEAFF
NA	TRBV18	TRBJ2-6	few	TGTGCCAGCTCACCAAAGGGCTCTGGGGCCAACGTCCTGACTTTC	CASSPKGSGANVLTF
NA	TRBV3-1	TRBJ2-2	NA	TGTGCCAGCAGCCCCGGGCTCAGCCGGGCCGGGGAGCTGTTTTTT	CASSPGLSRAGELFF
NA	TRBV18	TRBJ1-2	NA	TGTGCCAGCTCACCACCTAACGGGGCCCGCTATGGCTACACCTTC	CASSPPNGARYGYTF
NA	TRBV6-5	TRBJ1-5	many	TGTGCCAGCAGTTACGACGGAGCTTCGCCCCAGCATTTT	CASSYDGASPQHF
NA	TRBV5-4	TRBJ2-5	many	TGTGCCAGCAGTGAAAGTTTAGGACAACCTCTAGGAGAGACCCAGTACTTC	CASSESLGQPLGETQYF
TRBD1	TRBV24-1	TRBJ2-3	few	TGTGCCACCAGCGACAGGGGATTCCCAGATACGCAGTATTTT	CATSDRGFPDTQYF
TRBD1	TRBV20-1	TRBJ1-5	NA	TGCAGTGCTTCGACCCAGGGGGCTATCGACCATCAGCCCCAGCATTTT	CSASTQGAIDHQPQHF
TRBD1	TRBV27	TRBJ1-1	NA	TGTGCCAGCAGCCGGACAGGGGGCCTTACTGAAGCTTTCTTT	CASSRTGGLTEAFF
TRBD1	TRBV3-1	TRBJ1-2	few	TGTGCCAGCAGCCAAATACCCGGACAGGGGCGGTATGGCTACACCTTC	CASSQIPGQGRYGYTF
NA	TRBV5-4	TRBJ2-2	NA	TGTGCCAGCAGCTCCTTTACGGGGGCCCTGAACACCGGGGAGCTGTTTTTT	CASSSFTGALNTGELFF
NA	TRBV6-1	TRBJ1-6	medium-sized	TGTGCCAGCAGTGACAGGGCGAATTCACCCCTCCACTTT	CASSDRANSPLHF
NA	TRBV27	TRBJ2-7	few	TGTGCCAGCAGTTTAGGCAGGCCCTACGAGCAGTACTTC	CASSLGRPYEQYF
TRBD1	TRBV4-2	TRBJ1-4	NA	TGTGCCAGCAGCCAGGCCCGGACAGGGCGGCGAGTGGGTGAAAAACTGTTTTTT	CASSQARTGRRVGEKLFF
NA	TRBV19	TRBJ2-1	few	TGTGCCAGTAGTACCTGGGAGGGGGACACTACGGGTGAGCAGTTCTTC	CASSTWEGDTTGEQFF
TRBD2	TRBV7-2	TRBJ2-3	few	TGTGCCAGCAGCCTCCCGGGGGGGGCCACAGATACGCAGTATTTT	CASSLPGGATDTQYF
NA	TRBV6-6	TRBJ1-1	many	TGTGCCACCCTGAGGGGGGAAGAAGCTTTCTTT	CATLRGEEAFF
NA	TRBV11-2	TRBJ2-2	few	TGTGCCAGCACCCTAATCTCACTACGCTTCACCGGGGAGCTGTTTTTT	CASTLISLRFTGELFF
TRBD1	TRBV27	TRBJ2-3	many	TGTGCCAGCAGTTTAGACAGGGCGACAGATACGCAGTATTTT	CASSLDRATDTQYF
TRBD2	TRBV6-5	TRBJ2-1	NA	TGTGCCAGCAGTACCGGGACTAGCTCGAATGAGCAGTTCTTC	CASSTGTSSNEQFF
NA	TRBV5-6	TRBJ1-2	many	TGTGCCAGCAGCTTGGGAGGAGTCTATGGCTACACCTTC	CASSLGGVYGYTF
TRBD2	TRBV27	TRBJ2-7	NA	TGTGCCACCCAATTTGGTGGGGCGGGAGGGCGCGAGCAGTACTTC	CATQFGGAGGREQYF